This T cell receptor beta chain was sequenced for a study of post-analysis software for immune sequencing data. cDNA libraries of TCR beta carried unique molecular identifiers. cDNA molecules numbering about 470,000 came from around 1 to 10 million T cells. TCRdb called the PCR reads again in MiXCR, with one record for every CDR3 protein. The sample has almost 700,000 distinct CDR3 sequences; approximately 60% are singletons. Study-level findings and limits: The authors found that F measure strongly co-clustered same-batch samples. TRBV5-6, TRBV5-1 and TRBV20-1 were among five TRBV segments more frequent in patients than controls.

V dropped 2 bases and J dropped 4 bases, with 12 bases sitting between them. The CDR3 sequence is 15 residues long. Germline-derived CDR1 and CDR2 are LGHNA and YSLEER. This clonotype was recorded once. Its specificity is unknown. This sequence originates from a girl between 2 and 10 years old with multiple sclerosis. The source material was blood. The gene calls are TRBV4-3 and TRBJ2-1; weak D call: TRBD1 (5 bases). The CDR3 sequence: CASSQQRQGYNEQFF. CDR3 DNA: TGCGCCAGCAGCCAACAACGGCAGGGATACAATGAGCAGTTCTTC.